One and the same sample provided the 30 T cell receptor beta chains below, sequenced in a study of regulatory T cells in long-lasting Graves disease. To make TCR beta libraries, researchers used iRepertoire HTBI primers and Arm-PCR of CDR3 regions. One entry per CDR3 protein, called by TCRdb with MiXCR from the multiplex PCR reads. The sample has 420,000 or so distinct CDR3 sequences, around 15% seen once. Specified time point: newly diagnosed GD, antithyroid drugs for less than 3 months. Preparation of the TCR library used RNA extracted from PBMCs. The sample was also linked to a second study, of T cells in Graves' hyperthyroidism and ophthalmopathy.

Here the sequenced sample was peripheral blood mononuclear cells (PBMCs), taken at new diagnosis, from a patient treated with antithyroid drugs. The origin of the receptors is a woman aged 18-29 years with Graves disease.

This clonotype was counted at least ten times. The gene calls are TRBV7-2 and TRBJ2-1; D gene ambiguous. The V end was cut by 5 bases, the J end by 10 bases, with 12 bases between. The CDR3 runs to 12 residues. The V gene's germline CDR1 is SGHTA and CDR2 FQGNSA. The CDR3 is CASSPPAPEQFF. DNA of the CDR3: TGTGCCAGCAGCCCGCCAGCTCCGGAGCAGTTCTTC. Supplemented by reference TRBV7-2 and TRBJ2-1, the full variable domain reads GAGVSQSPSNKVTEKGKDVELRCDPISGHTALYWYRQSLGQGLEFLIYFQGNSAPDKSGLPSDRFSAERTGGSVSTLTIQRTQQEDSAVYLCASSPPAPEQFFGPGTRLTVL.

This clonotype was observed a handful of times. This chain connects TRBV7-9 to TRBJ2-7; 9 positions match TRBD1. This CDR3 has 16 residues. J lost 3 bases, V lost 2 bases, and 8 bases had no gene match. The germline CDR1 and CDR2 sequences are SEHNR and FQNEAQ (reference sequence). This chain's CDR3 is CASSLKPGQGIYEQYF. CDR3 DNA sequence: TGTGCCAGCAGCTTAAAACCGGGACAGGGAATCTACGAGCAGTACTTC.

The rearrangement links TRBV4-1 to TRBJ2-1; D gene uncertain. Germline loops: CDR1 MGHRA, CDR2 YSYEKL. The CDR3 runs to 14 residues. V lost 0 bases, J lost 4 bases, and 7 bases lay in between. The CDR3, as DNA: TGCGCCAGCAGCCAAGAAACCAGTTACAATGAGCAGTTCTTC. Its protein product is CASSQETSYNEQFF.

The chain uses TRBV7-2 and TRBJ1-5, with D possibly being TRBD1 (6 bases). The CDR3 runs 15 residues. Per the germline V gene, CDR1 is SGHTA and CDR2 is FQGNSA. V gave up 1 base and J gave up 5 bases, with 12 bases separating them. CDR3 residues: CASSLEWTAHQPQHF. The CDR3 DNA reads as TGTGCCAGCAGCTTAGAATGGACAGCACATCAGCCCCAGCATTTT.

This clonotype came up many times. The chain has TRBV6-5 and TRBJ1-2, with TRBD1 identical over 9 bases. Germline CDR1 MNHEY, CDR2 SVGAGI. This CDR3 has 13 amino acids. With 4 bases clipped from V and 7 bases from J, the junction kept 4 bases outside the gene matches. CDR3 nucleotide sequence: TGTGCCAGCAGTTCCACAGGGGGCTCTGGCTACACCTTC. It translates to CASSSTGGSGYTF.

J is TRBJ1-6 and V is TRBV7-2, with D tentatively TRBD1 (6 bases). V lost 5 bases, J lost 8 bases, and 16 bases lay in between. CDR3 length equals 15 residues. CDR1 and CDR2 from the germline V gene are SGHTA and FQGNSA. The CDR3 loop reads CASSATGLGDSPLHF. The CDR3 bases are TGTGCCAGCAGCGCCACAGGGTTAGGGGATTCACCCCTCCACTTT.

This clonotype was counted between two and nine times. This may arise from a read error, as a much more abundant clone is one base away. V gene TRBV28 combines with J gene TRBJ1-2; perhaps TRBD1 as D (5 bases). CDR1 MDHEN and CDR2 SYDVKM come from the germline V gene. The CDR3 contains 13 residues. CDR3 sequence: CASSPGTNYGHTF. The CDR3 DNA sequence: TGTGCCAGCAGTCCAGGGACCAACTATGGCCACACCTTC.

This clonotype has more than one count but fewer than ten. The chain combines TRBV2 with TRBJ2-2; D is unclear. CDR1 and CDR2 from the germline V gene are SNHLY and FYNNEI. V lost 4 bases, J lost 4 bases, and 10 bases lay in between. This CDR3 region has 14 residues. DNA of the CDR3: TGTGCCAGCAGTGGCGCGATCGTCACCGGGGAGCTGTTTTTT. As protein: CASSGAIVTGELFF.

This clonotype was seen a few times. The V and J genes are TRBV20-1 and TRBJ1-5; the D is unclear. The CDR3 covers 15 residues. Trimming cost V 6 bases and J 9 bases, with 24 bases left between them. CDR1 is DFQATT, CDR2 SNEGSKA, per germline (reference sequence). The DNA of the CDR3 is TGCAGTGCCCGGATGGACCCCGCGACATTCCGGCCCCAGCATTTT. It encodes CSARMDPATFRPQHF.

The chain uses TRBV29-1 and TRBJ2-3; D gene unclear. V dropped 5 bases and J dropped 10 bases, with 13 bases sitting between them. The germline CDR1 and CDR2 sequences are SQVTM and ANQGSEA. CDR3 length: 11 amino acids. CDR3 region: CSVPAPQAQYF. The CDR3 region has the DNA TGCAGCGTTCCCGCCCCCCAGGCGCAGTATTTT.

The rearrangement uses TRBV12-5 and TRBJ1-1; D remains unclear. V shed 4 bases and J shed 8 bases, with 17 bases lying between them. This CDR3 has 14 residues. Germline V CDR1 and CDR2: LGHNT, FRNRAP. This chain's CDR3 is CASGSMGHYGEAFF. The CDR3 nucleotides read TGTGCTAGTGGTTCGATGGGCCATTATGGAGAAGCTTTCTTT.

This clonotype was seen many times. V gene TRBV28 combines with J gene TRBJ2-3, with a weak D call TRBD2 (5 bases). V was cut by 3 bases and J by 6 bases, with 13 bases left in between. The CDR3 has 14 amino acids. Germline V gene sequence: CDR1 MDHEN, CDR2 SYDVKM. DNA for the CDR3: TGTGCCAGCAGTTTTCGAGAGAGGGCGGATACGCAGTATTTT. Translated: CASSFRERADTQYF.

This clonotype was observed many times. The rearrangement joins TRBV20-1 to TRBJ1-4, with 9 bases identical to TRBD1. The germline V gene has CDR1 DFQATT and CDR2 SNEGSKA (reference sequence). This CDR3 comprises 13 residues. V was pared by 3 bases and J by 4 bases, with 0 bases of the junction left unmatched. The CDR3 reads CSARDRGNEKLFF. CDR3 coding DNA: TGCAGTGCTAGGGACAGGGGTAATGAAAAACTGTTTTTT.

This clonotype was counted ten times or more. This chain links TRBV10-3 with TRBJ2-3, with 10 bases identical to TRBD2. The germline V gene has CDR1 ENHRY and CDR2 SYGVKD. V lost 6 bases and J lost 2; bases outside the gene matches: 5. The CDR3 runs 15 residues. The CDR3 reads CAISGLAAVTDTQYF. The CDR3, as DNA: TGTGCCATCAGCGGACTAGCGGCTGTCACAGATACGCAGTATTTT.

This clonotype has only a few counts. A junction end diverges from the germline sequence, so it may reflect a read error. This sequence joins TRBV28 and TRBJ2-7, with TRBD2 as a possible D gene (5 bases). CDR3 length: 12 amino acids. Looked up from germline, CDR1 is MDHEN and CDR2 is SYDVKM. This CDR3 is CVSSRGYYEQYF. CDR3 nucleotides: TGTGTCAGCTCGAGAGGGTACTACGAGCAGTACTTC.

This chain uses TRBV6-4 with TRBJ2-1; 11 bases align to TRBD2. This CDR3 spans 14 amino acids. Germline CDR1 reads MRHNA; CDR2 reads SNTAGT. After removal of 2 bases from V and 6 bases from J, the junction contained 0 bases not matched to a gene. The CDR3 region has the DNA TGTGCCAGCAGTGACGGACTAGCGGGCAATGAGCAGTTCTTC. Residues: CASSDGLAGNEQFF.

This clonotype has at least ten counts. V is TRBV3-1 and J is TRBJ1-1; 7 positions match TRBD1. CDR3 size: 15 residues. CDR1 is LGHDT and CDR2 is YNNKEL in the germline V gene (reference sequence). Trimming removed 8 bases from V and 0 bases from J; junction bases left unmatched: 9. The CDR3 coding sequence is TGTGCCAGCGAACACGGGACAGACATGAACACTGAAGCTTTCTTT. Translated, it gives CASEHGTDMNTEAFF.

This clonotype was observed at least ten times. The CDR3: CAGSKRASGRVNEQFF. Written as DNA, the CDR3 is TGTGCCGGAAGTAAGAGGGCTAGCGGGAGGGTCAATGAGCAGTTCTTC. The chain has TRBV19 and TRBJ2-1, with TRBD2 matching 12 bases. The germline V gene has CDR1 LNHDA and CDR2 SQIVND (reference sequence). The CDR3 has 16 amino acids. Losses at the gene ends were 11 bases for V and 6 bases for J; bases not matched to a gene: 14. The variable domain in full, with the rest retrieved from reference TRBV19 and TRBJ2-1, is DGGITQSPKYLFRKEGQNVTLSCEQNLNHDAMYWYRQDPGQGLRLIYYSQIVNDFQKGDIAEGYSVSREKKESFPLTVTSAQKNPTAFYLCAGSKRASGRVNEQFFGPGTRLTVL.

This clonotype was seen ten or more times. This chain uses TRBV11-3 with TRBJ2-5, with a weak D call TRBD1 (6 bases). From germline, CDR1 is SGHNT and CDR2 YENEEA. CDR3 size: 14 residues. V lost 5 bases, J lost 5 bases, and 15 bases lay in between. CDR3 sequence (DNA): TGTGCCAGCAGCCTCAGACCGAGGGGGGAGACCCAGTACTTC. Protein sequence: CASSLRPRGETQYF. The full variable domain, rest sourced from reference TRBV11-3 and TRBJ2-5, is EAGVVQSPRYKIIEKKQPVAFWCNPISGHNTLYWYLQNLGQGPELLIRYENEEAVDDSQLPKDRFSAERLKGVDSTLKIQPAELGDSAVYLCASSLRPRGETQYFGPGTRLLVL.

This clonotype was recorded at least ten times. The chain joins TRBV27 to TRBJ2-7; 8 bases are shared with TRBD2. CDR1 is MNHEY and CDR2 is SMNVEV in the germline V gene (reference sequence). Trimming at V came to 5 bases and at J to 3 bases, leaving 15 bases not matched to a gene. The CDR3 totals 17 residues. The CDR3 nucleotides are TGTGCCAGCAGTCCAAAAGCGGGAGATAGGACTGTCTACGAGCAGTACTTC. Translation: CASSPKAGDRTVYEQYF.

This clonotype was found many times. CDR3 nucleotide sequence: TGTGCCAGCAGAAGACAGCTGAGCACAGATACGCAGTATTTT. This encodes CASRRQLSTDTQYF. This sequence joins TRBV27 and TRBJ2-3, with D possibly being TRBD1 (5 bases). Trimming cost V 6 bases and J 0 bases, with 10 bases left between them. CDR3 length equals 14 residues. Germline V CDR1 and CDR2: MNHEY, SMNVEV (reference sequence).

V usage is TRBV27 and J usage is TRBJ1-1; D unclear. V was cut by 4 bases and J by 5 bases, with 11 bases left in between. The CDR3 contains 13 residues. The germline V gene encodes CDR1 MNHEY and CDR2 SMNVEV (reference sequence). The DNA for the CDR3 is TGTGCCAGCAGTTCCGAGGGAAGTACTGAAGCTTTCTTT. Its protein product is CASSSEGSTEAFF.

CDR3 DNA sequence: TGTGCCAGCCTGGCCGAAGTCACAGGGACCAAAATCTACGAGCAGTACTTC. This codes for CASLAEVTGTKIYEQYF. This chain uses TRBV6-1 with TRBJ2-7; D is perhaps TRBD1 (6 bases). This CDR3 has 17 residues. Germline V CDR1 and CDR2: MNHNS, SASEGT. The ends were cut back, 8 bases at V and 3 bases at J, with 26 bases in the middle.

This clonotype showed up many times. The chain joins TRBV7-9 to TRBJ2-1, with D perhaps given as TRBD1 or TRBD2 (5 bases each). Deletions cut 5 bases from V and 7 bases from J, with 15 bases between. The germline V gene encodes CDR1 SEHNR and CDR2 FQNEAQ (reference sequence). The CDR3 loop spans 14 amino acids. CDR3 in amino acids: CASSRTEGWNEQFF. CDR3 DNA sequence: TGTGCCAGCAGCAGGACTGAGGGGTGGAATGAGCAGTTCTTC.

This clonotype was seen a handful of times. The CDR3 protein is CASSAGTGGPQPQHF. CDR3 in DNA: TGTGCCAGCAGTGCTGGGACAGGGGGTCCTCAGCCCCAGCATTTT. The J gene is TRBJ1-5, the V gene TRBV6-2 or TRBV6-3, with TRBD1 matching over 11 bases. This CDR3 has 15 amino acids. Germline CDR1 reads MNHEY; CDR2 reads SVGEGT. V lost 5 bases to trimming and J lost 6 bases; unmatched junction nucleotides: 6.

In this sample, this clonotype turned up a few times. In DNA, the CDR3 is TGTGCCAGCAGCGCCGACGTCCAAGAGACCCAGTACTTC. Amino acid sequence: CASSADVQETQYF. The chain has TRBV9 and TRBJ2-5; D unresolved. This CDR3 region has 13 residues. With 3 bases removed from V and 1 base from J, the gap between germline ends came to 7 bases. Germline V lookup: CDR1 SGDLS, CDR2 YYNGEE.

This clonotype was counted between two and nine times. This rearrangement joins TRBV24-1 to TRBJ1-5, with no clear D. The CDR3 loop spans 14 amino acids. V was trimmed by 6 bases and J by 3 bases, leaving 11 bases between them. Germline CDR1 and CDR2: KGHDR and SFDVKD. CDR3 sequence (DNA): TGTGCCACCAGTCTAGGAGGGCCCAATCAGCCCCAGCATTTT. This codes for CATSLGGPNQPQHF.

This clonotype was counted many times. The rearrangement links TRBV27 to TRBJ2-5; 8 bases align to TRBD1. V shed 4 bases and J 4 bases; nucleotides not matched to a gene: 2. This CDR3 region has 13 residues. Germline V lookup: CDR1 MNHEY, CDR2 SMNVEV (reference sequence). CDR3 sequence (DNA): TGTGCCAGCAGTTCTGGACAGGGAGAGACCCAGTACTTC. This translates into CASSSGQGETQYF.

Details on this clonotype: A much bigger clone sits one base away, suggesting this may be a read error. The chain uses TRBV10-3 and TRBJ1-5; possible D gene TRBD1, 6 bases. From germline, CDR1 is ENHRY and CDR2 SYGVKD. The CDR3 runs to 17 residues. CDR3 in DNA: TGTGTCATCAGTGAGACCTTATCGACGGGACACAATCAGCCCCAGCATTTT. Translating gives CVISETLSTGHNQPQHF.

This clonotype was counted only a few times. The chain carries TRBV30 and TRBJ1-4; D gene unclear. This CDR3 has 12 residues. Germline assignment: CDR1 GTSNPN and CDR2 SVGIG (reference sequence). With 3 bases removed from V and 8 bases from J, the gap between germline ends came to 10 bases. The DNA of the CDR3 is TGTGCCTGGAGACCTTTTGGAGAAAAACTGTTTTTT. Translating gives CAWRPFGEKLFF.